The next 20 T cell receptor beta chains were all read from a single sample in a study of control samples from healthy donors and cancer patients. Only in-frame clones appear in the TCRdb table, and some are missing; sequencing was by immunoSEQ multiplex PCR. The sample contains over 90,000 clones, under 95% of which appear only once. The sample consisted of blood. The source is a woman between 18 and 29 years old in good health.

The V gene is TRBV6-6, the J gene TRBJ1-2, with D unclear. This CDR3 contains 13 residues. Trimming shortened V by 2 bases and J by 2 bases, and 6 bases separated the two germline ends. Germline V lookup: CDR1 MNHNY, CDR2 SVGAGI (reference sequence). CDR3: CASSYPGNYGYTF. DNA of the CDR3: TGTGCCAGCAGTTACCCGGGAAACTATGGCTACACCTTC.

The chain has TRBV4-1 and TRBJ1-4; D not resolved. There are 17 residues in the CDR3. Germline V gene data show CDR1 as MGHRA and CDR2 as YSYEKL. The germline V and J ends were trimmed by 0 bases and 0 bases, with 11 bases remaining between them. In nucleotides, the CDR3 is TGCGCCAGCAGCCAAGAATCTTACGGTGCAACTAATGAAAAACTGTTTTTT. It is translated as CASSQESYGATNEKLFF.

The count of this clone is one. The chain joins TRBV19 to TRBJ1-1, with unresolved D. CDR1 is LNHDA and CDR2 is SQIVND in the germline V gene (reference sequence). The CDR3 sequence is 14 residues long. V shed 3 bases and J shed 1 base, with 9 bases lying between them. In DNA, the CDR3 is TGTGCCAGTAGTATCCGGGGTCAGAACACTGAAGCTTTCTTT. This encodes CASSIRGQNTEAFF. The full variable domain, completed using reference TRBV19 and TRBJ1-1, is DGGITQSPKYLFRKEGQNVTLSCEQNLNHDAMYWYRQDPGQGLRLIYYSQIVNDFQKGDIAEGYSVSREKKESFPLTVTSAQKNPTAFYLCASSIRGQNTEAFFGQGTRLTVV.

V gene TRBV11-3 combines with J gene TRBJ2-1; 11 bases match TRBD2. After removal of 6 bases from V and 6 bases from J, the junction contained 13 bases not matched to a gene. The CDR3 extends over 17 amino acids. CDR1 and CDR2 from the germline V gene are SGHNT and YENEEA. The CDR3 coding sequence is TGTGCCAGCAGTGAGGGATTGACTAGCGGGAAGCCCAATGAGCAGTTCTTC. Protein sequence: CASSEGLTSGKPNEQFF.

This clone was found a few times. The J gene is TRBJ1-2, the V gene TRBV27; 8 positions match TRBD1. J gave up 2 bases and V 6 bases, and 11 bases lay outside the gene matches. The CDR3 has 16 amino acids. Germline V gene lookup returns CDR1 MNHEY and CDR2 SMNVEV (reference sequence). The DNA of the CDR3 is TGTGCCAGCAGCTCCTCAGTGGGACAGGCAAACTATGGCTACACCTTC. Amino acids: CASSSSVGQANYGYTF.

The J gene is TRBJ1-4, the V gene TRBV4-2, with 9 bases matching TRBD1. Per the germline V gene, CDR1 is LGHNA and CDR2 is YNFKEQ. V lost 2 bases and J lost 2; bases outside the gene matches: 9. The CDR3 has 18 amino acids. The chain's CDR3 is CASSQQTGTGWTNEKLFF. The DNA for the CDR3 is TGTGCCAGCAGCCAACAGACCGGGACAGGGTGGACTAATGAAAAACTGTTTTTT.

The chain links TRBV7-8 to TRBJ2-3; 10 bases line up with TRBD1. V lost 2 bases, J lost 6 bases, and 5 bases stayed unmatched. Looked up from germline, CDR1 is SGHVS and CDR2 is FQNEAQ. The CDR3 has 15 amino acids. CDR3 loop: CASSLSGTGADTQYF. The CDR3 DNA is TGTGCCAGCAGCTTATCCGGGACAGGGGCTGATACGCAGTATTTT. The variable domain in full, with the rest retrieved from reference TRBV7-8 and TRBJ2-3, is GAGVSQSPRYKVAKRGQDVALRCDPISGHVSLFWYQQALGQGPEFLTYFQNEAQLDKSGLPSDRFFAERPEGSVSTLKIQRTQQEDSAVYLCASSLSGTGADTQYFGPGTRLTVL.

The V and J genes are TRBV2 and TRBJ2-1, with TRBD2 identical over 9 bases. Germline lookup yields CDR1 SNHLY and CDR2 FYNNEI. With V trimmed by 3 bases and J by 3 bases, 9 bases remained unmatched. CDR3 length: 17 amino acids. The CDR3 region has the DNA TGTGCCAGCAGTGATACTCGGCTAGCGGGGATCTACAATGAGCAGTTCTTC. It codes for CASSDTRLAGIYNEQFF.

The chain has TRBV5-1 and TRBJ2-5, with D possibly being TRBD1 (6 bases). The V end was cut by 0 bases, the J end by 3 bases, with 12 bases between. Germline V CDR1 and CDR2: SGHRS, YFSETQ. The CDR3 consists of 15 residues. CDR3 sequence (DNA): TGCGCCAGCAGCTTGGCCGGGACAATAGAAGAGACCCAGTACTTC. Its protein is CASSLAGTIEETQYF.

The CDR3 coding sequence is TGTGCCAGCAGCCAAGATTTTTGGCTAGCACCTGGAGAGACCCAGTACTTC. Its protein is CASSQDFWLAPGETQYF. V is TRBV14 and J is TRBJ2-5; D is perhaps TRBD2 (5 bases). Trimming shortened V by 0 bases and J by 4 bases, and 18 bases separated the two germline ends. The CDR3 loop spans 17 amino acids. Germline V gene data show CDR1 as SGHDN and CDR2 as FVKESK.

This rearrangement joins TRBV6-2 or TRBV6-3 to TRBJ2-7; D possibly uses TRBD1 or TRBD2 (5 bases each). The germline V gene encodes CDR1 MNHEY and CDR2 SVGEGT. The CDR3 totals 15 residues. V lost 2 bases and J 2 bases, leaving 13 bases between the germline ends. The CDR3 region has the DNA TGTGCCAGCAGTTACCGGGGCGGGTTAACCTACGAGCAGTACTTC. It encodes CASSYRGGLTYEQYF.

The chain recombines TRBV15 with TRBJ1-1; D is perhaps TRBD1 (5 bases). The CDR3 totals 14 residues. Germline V gives CDR1 LNHNV, CDR2 YYDKDF (reference sequence). The V and J ends lost 1 base and 1 base respectively, with 7 bases between them. The CDR3 DNA sequence: TGTGCCACCAGCAGAGTGCAGGGGAACACTGAAGCTTTCTTT. This gives the protein CATSRVQGNTEAFF.

CDR3 loop: CASSPGTSGDSTDTQYF. Written as DNA, the CDR3 is TGTGCCAGCAGCCCAGGGACTAGCGGGGACAGCACAGATACGCAGTATTTT. V and J are TRBV9 and TRBJ2-3; 13 nucleotides match TRBD2. The germline CDR1 and CDR2 sequences are SGDLS and YYNGEE. V lost 4 bases and J lost 0; bases outside the gene matches: 5. This CDR3 region has 17 residues.

The chain uses TRBV5-1 and TRBJ1-1; D gene uncertain. The CDR3 loop spans 14 amino acids. V was trimmed by 0 bases and J by 0 bases, leaving 6 bases between them. The germline V gene has CDR1 SGHRS and CDR2 YFSETQ. For the CDR3, the DNA is TGCGCCAGCAGCTTGGGAGTAATGAACACTGAAGCTTTCTTT. It specifies CASSLGVMNTEAFF.

Of note for this clone: One end of the junction fails to match germline, which may point to a read error. CDR3 in DNA: TGTGCCAGCACTTACCAAGGGGGGGCGGCTGAAGCTTTCTTT. Encoded protein: CASTYQGGAAEAFF. The chain is built from TRBV6-5 and TRBJ1-1, with D possibly matching TRBD1 (6 bases). The length of the CDR3 is 14 residues. CDR1 is MNHEY, CDR2 SVGAGI, per germline.

This clone has just one count. This chain joins TRBV3-1 (or the pseudogene TRBV3-2) and TRBJ2-5; D ambiguous. V was pared by 3 bases and J by 4 bases, with 9 bases between. The CDR3 is 13 amino acids. The V gene's germline CDR1 is LGHDT and CDR2 YNNKEL (reference sequence). The CDR3 bases are TGTGCCAGCAGCCATCCCCCCCTAGAGACCCAGTACTTC. As protein: CASSHPPLETQYF.

CDR3 nucleotides: TGTGCCACCAGTGCCACCGGGACAGATAGAAACTATGGCTACACCTTC. Translated: CATSATGTDRNYGYTF. The rearrangement uses TRBV24-1 and TRBJ1-2; 7 bases align to TRBD1. The germline CDR1 and CDR2 sequences are KGHDR and SFDVKD. V gave up 5 bases and J gave up 2 bases; unmatched junction bases: 10. CDR3 length equals 16 residues.

This chain links TRBV13 with TRBJ2-5; 11 bases map to TRBD2. Trimming took 1 base from V and 1 from J; bases not matched to a gene: 8. Germline CDR1 PRHDT, CDR2 FYEKMQ (reference sequence). The CDR3 covers 18 residues. Here the CDR3 reads CASSLEALAGGPQETQYF. Written as DNA, the CDR3 is TGTGCCAGCAGCTTAGAGGCCCTAGCGGGAGGACCCCAAGAGACCCAGTACTTC.

The rearrangement links TRBV7-9 to TRBJ1-6; D perhaps matches TRBD1 (6 bases). The CDR3 consists of 13 residues. CDR1 and CDR2 (germline): SEHNR, FQNEAQ (reference sequence). Trimming pared 6 bases from V and 10 bases from J, leaving 13 bases between. CDR3 sequence (DNA): TGTGCCAGCAGACAGGGAAGAGGGTCACCCCTCCACTTT. As protein: CASRQGRGSPLHF.

This chain connects TRBV5-1 to TRBJ1-2, with D perhaps matching TRBD1 (6 bases). The CDR3 has 14 amino acids. Germline V gene data show CDR1 as SGHRS and CDR2 as YFSETQ. Trimming pared 4 bases from V and 5 bases from J, leaving 15 bases between. In nucleotides, the CDR3 is TGCGCCAGCAGCGGCGGGACACTGGGATATGGCTACACCTTC. Translated: CASSGGTLGYGYTF. The variable domain in full, with the rest retrieved from reference TRBV5-1 and TRBJ1-2, is KAGVTQTPRYLIKTRGQQVTLSCSPISGHRSVSWYQQTPGQGLQFLFEYFSETQRNKGNFPGRFSGRQFSNSRSEMNVSTLELGDSALYLCASSGGTLGYGYTFGSGTRLTVV.